This record concerns one T cell receptor beta chain sequence. The antigen remains unidentified. The sample is drawn from a study of T cell responses to AZD1222 COVID-19 vaccine. Whole-study findings and limits: Donors were mostly white British, more females; clonal diversity possibly underestimated. After two AZD1222 doses, spike-specific TCR breadth and depth rose versus day 0. Epitopes outside B.1.351 and B.1.1.7 mutated regions reportedly drew nearly half of spike TCRs.

Germline-derived CDR1 and CDR2 are MNHEY and SVGAGI. This CDR3 has 14 amino acids. V was clipped by 9 bases and J by 6 bases; unmatched bases: 7. Here immunoSEQ multiplex PCR was the method, and the copy in TCRdb shows in-frame clones only, minus some. The sample lists roughly 150,000 clones, over 85% occurring once. V and J are TRBV6-5 and TRBJ1-5; TRBD1 matches at 11 bases. This sample comprised peripheral blood, obtained on day 0 of AZD1222 vaccination. The receptor was derived from an adult in good health. The CDR3 reads CASLDRGLSQPQHF. DNA for the CDR3: TGTGCCAGTTTGGACAGGGGGCTTTCTCAGCCCCAGCATTTT.